This T cell receptor (beta chain) comes out of a study of human T cells and chemical hapten exposure. Each CDR3 protein gets one entry after TCRdb re-called the RACE reads with MiXCR. The sample records some 180,000 distinct CDR3 sequences, approximately 20% being singletons. The CDR3 has 12 residues. Germline CDR1 reads SQVTM; CDR2 reads ANQGSEA. Time point defined: patch test 1, 2 weeks after DPC sensitization. The treatment is: therapeutic diphenylcyclopropenone sensitization with weekly scalp DPC. In this sample, this clonotype turned up a few times. The target antigen is unknown. Whole-study findings and limits: Because all patients had alopecia, their immune responses might differ from healthy ones.

The chain is built from TRBV29-1 and TRBJ2-2; D is uncertain. The input for sequencing was whole blood, taken in connection with sensitization to the hapten diphenylcyclopropenone (DPC). This TCR came from a woman between 45 and 65 years old with alopecia areata. Some clones in this sample may be carry-over from other donors' samples. Here the CDR3 reads CSRTVHTGELFF. As DNA, the CDR3 is TGCAGTAGGACCGTTCACACCGGGGAGCTGTTTTTT.